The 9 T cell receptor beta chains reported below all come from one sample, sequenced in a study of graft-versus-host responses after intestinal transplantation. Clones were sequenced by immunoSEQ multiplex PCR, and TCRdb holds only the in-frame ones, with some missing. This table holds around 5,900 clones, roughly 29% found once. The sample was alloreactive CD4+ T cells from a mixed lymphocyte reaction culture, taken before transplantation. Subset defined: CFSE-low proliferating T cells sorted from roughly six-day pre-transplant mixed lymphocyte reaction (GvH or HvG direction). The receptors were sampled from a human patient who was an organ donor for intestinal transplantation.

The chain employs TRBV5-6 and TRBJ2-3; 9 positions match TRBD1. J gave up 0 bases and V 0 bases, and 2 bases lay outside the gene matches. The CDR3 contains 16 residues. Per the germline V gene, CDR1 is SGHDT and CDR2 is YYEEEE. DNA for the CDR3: TGTGCCAGCAGCTTGGGGGACAGGGTGAGCACAGATACGCAGTATTTT. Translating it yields CASSLGDRVSTDTQYF.

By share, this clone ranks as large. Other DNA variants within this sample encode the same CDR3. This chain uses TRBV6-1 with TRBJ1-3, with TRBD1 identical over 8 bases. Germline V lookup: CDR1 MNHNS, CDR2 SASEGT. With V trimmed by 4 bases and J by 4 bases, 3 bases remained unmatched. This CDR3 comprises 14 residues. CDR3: CASSATGAGNTIYF. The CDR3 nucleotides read TGTGCCAGCAGTGCGACAGGGGCAGGAAACACCATATATTTT.

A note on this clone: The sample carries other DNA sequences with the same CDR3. The CDR3 sequence is CASSSLLRGGWGQPQHF. DNA of the CDR3: TGTGCCAGTAGTTCCTTACTGCGGGGGGGCTGGGGGCAGCCCCAGCATTTT. This chain joins TRBV19 and TRBJ1-5; D might be TRBD1 (6 bases). Germline assignment: CDR1 LNHDA and CDR2 SQIVND (reference sequence). The CDR3 sequence is 17 residues long. V gave up 5 bases and J gave up 7 bases, with 24 bases separating them.

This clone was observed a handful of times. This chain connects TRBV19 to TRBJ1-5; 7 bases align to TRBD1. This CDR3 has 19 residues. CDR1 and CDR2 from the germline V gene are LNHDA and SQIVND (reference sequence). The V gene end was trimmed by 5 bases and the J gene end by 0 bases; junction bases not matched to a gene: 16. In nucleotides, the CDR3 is TGTGCCAGTAGTCCTGGGACAGATATGTTCTTTTATAGCAATCAGCCCCAGCATTTT. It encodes CASSPGTDMFFYSNQPQHF.

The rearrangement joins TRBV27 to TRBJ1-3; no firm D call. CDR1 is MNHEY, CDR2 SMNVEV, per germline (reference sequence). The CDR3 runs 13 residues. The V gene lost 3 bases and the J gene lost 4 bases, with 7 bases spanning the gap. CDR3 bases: TGTGCCAGCAGTTTTGGGTTGGGAAACACCATATATTTT. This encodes CASSFGLGNTIYF.

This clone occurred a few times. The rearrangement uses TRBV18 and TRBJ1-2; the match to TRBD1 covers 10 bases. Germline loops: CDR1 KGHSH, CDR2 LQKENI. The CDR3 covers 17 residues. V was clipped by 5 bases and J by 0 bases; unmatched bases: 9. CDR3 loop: CASSSAGTGVANYGYTF. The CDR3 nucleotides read TGTGCCAGCTCATCGGCCGGGACAGGGGTGGCTAACTATGGCTACACCTTC.

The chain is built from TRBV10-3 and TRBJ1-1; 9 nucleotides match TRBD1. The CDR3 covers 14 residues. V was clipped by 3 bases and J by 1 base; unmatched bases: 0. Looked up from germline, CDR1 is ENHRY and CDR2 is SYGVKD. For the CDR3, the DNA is TGTGCCATCAGTGAACAGGGGGCGAACACTGAAGCTTTCTTT. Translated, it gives CAISEQGANTEAFF.

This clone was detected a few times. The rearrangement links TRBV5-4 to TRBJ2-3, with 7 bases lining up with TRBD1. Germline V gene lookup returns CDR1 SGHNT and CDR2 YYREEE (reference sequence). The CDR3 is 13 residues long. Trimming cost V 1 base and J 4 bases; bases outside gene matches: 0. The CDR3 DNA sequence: TGTGCCAGCAGCTTGCAGGGGGCAGATACGCAGTATTTT. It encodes CASSLQGADTQYF.

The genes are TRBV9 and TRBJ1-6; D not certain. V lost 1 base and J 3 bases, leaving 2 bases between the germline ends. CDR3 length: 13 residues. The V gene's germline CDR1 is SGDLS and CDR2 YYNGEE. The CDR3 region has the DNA TGTGCCAGCAGCGTACACTATAATTCACCCCTCCACTTT. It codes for CASSVHYNSPLHF.